Following are 13 T cell receptor beta chains from one sample sequenced in a study of blood T cells in healthy people across ages. For the second PCR, which ran for about 6 to 11 cycles, a sample-barcoded 5' primer and a J-beta primer mix were used. MiXCR, run by TCRdb on the 5' RACE reads, gives a single entry per CDR3 protein. The table lists roughly 2 million distinct CDR3 sequences, approximately 50% of them singletons. The sequenced material came from blood. Source of these receptors: a woman between 40 and 50 years old in good health.

The rearrangement uses TRBV7-9 and TRBJ2-5; no definite D call. The J call may be faulty, since TRBJ2-7 better matches the DNA end. The CDR3 is made up of 16 amino acids. Germline V gene sequence: CDR1 SEHNR, CDR2 FQNEAQ (reference sequence). CDR3 DNA sequence: TGTGCCAGCAGCTTAGAGCTAGGACGGTTATCCTACGAGCAGTACTTC. This translates into CASSLELGRLSYEQYF.

This clonotype appeared a few times. The rearrangement uses TRBV6-5 and TRBJ2-1; 11 bases fit TRBD1. The CDR3 runs 16 residues. The germline CDR1 and CDR2 sequences are MNHEY and SVGAGI. V gave up 5 bases and J gave up 9 bases; unmatched junction bases: 12. The CDR3 sequence: CASSRADRGRRFEQFF. The CDR3 DNA reads TGTGCCAGCAGTCGAGCGGACAGGGGGCGTAGGTTTGAGCAGTTCTTC.

This chain links TRBV12-3 or TRBV12-4 with TRBJ1-2, with a weak D call TRBD1 (5 bases). The CDR3 extends over 14 amino acids. The ends were cut back, 5 bases at V and 4 bases at J, with 14 bases in the middle. Here the CDR3 DNA reads TGTGCCAGCAGTCCCTCCTCAGGGACCTATGGCTACACCTTC. Translating gives CASSPSSGTYGYTF.

The chain has TRBV7-6 and TRBJ2-4; TRBD1 might be the D (5 bases). The assigned J gene may be wrong: the sequence end matches TRBJ2-7 better. The CDR3 runs 18 residues. The germline V gene has CDR1 SGHVS and CDR2 FNYEAQ. The CDR3 nucleotides are TGTGCCAGCAGCTTAGAAGGGGCGGACCCAGGGTTTACCTACGAGCAGTACTTC. Translating gives CASSLEGADPGFTYEQYF.

The chain joins TRBV11-2 to TRBJ2-5, with 9 bases aligning to TRBD1. With 5 bases clipped from V and 5 bases from J, the junction kept 12 bases outside the gene matches. CDR3 size: 16 residues. In germline, CDR1 is SGHAT, CDR2 FQNNGV. The CDR3 spells CASSPYAQGARETQYF. CDR3 nucleotides: TGTGCCAGCAGCCCCTACGCACAGGGGGCGCGGGAGACCCAGTACTTC.

This clonotype has only a few counts. The chain employs TRBV6-6 and TRBJ2-5; D unclear. Germline V gene lookup returns CDR1 MNHNY and CDR2 SVGAGI (reference sequence). V was clipped by 8 bases and J by 5 bases, with 12 bases between them. The CDR3 is 12 amino acids. The chain's CDR3 is CASGSTQETQYF. CDR3 bases: TGTGCCAGCGGATCAACCCAGGAGACCCAGTACTTC.

The table lists this clonotype with a count of one. The chain has TRBV6-6 and TRBJ2-2, with D uncertain. The CDR3 length is 11 residues. The ends were cut back, 5 bases at V and 8 bases at J, with 6 bases in the middle. CDR1 is MNHNY and CDR2 is SVGAGI in the germline V gene (reference sequence). CDR3 protein: CASSDVGELFF. For the CDR3, the DNA is TGTGCCAGCAGTGACGTAGGGGAGCTGTTTTTT.

The table lists this clonotype with a few counts. The chain combines TRBV29-1 with TRBJ2-7; D perhaps matches TRBD2 (5 bases). Germline-derived CDR1 and CDR2 are SQVTM and ANQGSEA. V lost 6 bases to trimming and J lost 3 bases, with 18 bases between them. This CDR3 spans 14 amino acids. CDR3 coding DNA: TGCAGCGTGGCGGGTGGGCAGGTGGGCTACGAGCAGTACTTC. It translates to CSVAGGQVGYEQYF.

This clonotype was counted once. The chain combines TRBV20-1 with TRBJ2-3, with 9 bases identical to TRBD2. Trimming cost V 0 bases and J 2 bases; bases outside gene matches: 3. This CDR3 has 15 amino acids. The germline CDR1 and CDR2 sequences are DFQATT and SNEGSKA (reference sequence). The CDR3 sequence is CSARDGGGVTDTQYF. For the CDR3, the DNA is TGCAGTGCTAGAGATGGCGGGGGGGTCACAGATACGCAGTATTTT.

The chain carries TRBV12-3 or TRBV12-4 and TRBJ2-4; 7 nucleotides match TRBD1. J was trimmed by 13 bases and V by 5 bases; bases with no gene match: 11. The CDR3 covers 13 residues. This chain's CDR3 is CASSVLGQSEQYF. In DNA form, the CDR3 reads TGTGCCAGCAGTGTGTTGGGACAGTCAGAGCAGTACTTC.

V and J are TRBV25-1 and TRBJ2-4, with TRBD2 as a possible D gene (6 bases). The CDR3 consists of 15 residues. V lost 4 bases, J lost 5 bases, and 15 bases lay in between. The germline gives CDR1 MGHDK, CDR2 SYGVNS. CDR3 nucleotides: TGTGCCAGCAGTGGACCGGGGACGGGAGAAAACATTCAGTACTTC. Its translation: CASSGPGTGENIQYF.

V usage is TRBV4-1 and J usage is TRBJ2-5; the D gene is possibly TRBD1 (5 bases). The CDR3 loop spans 13 amino acids. V was cut by 4 bases and J by 11 bases, with 17 bases left in between. Germline V gene sequence: CDR1 MGHRA, CDR2 YSYEKL. The CDR3 sequence is CASSPSGFAEQYF. The CDR3 DNA reads as TGCGCCAGCAGCCCGTCAGGGTTTGCTGAGCAGTACTTC.

In its sample, this clonotype was seen once. The CDR3, as DNA: TGTGCCAGCAGCCGAGCTGGCGGACTAGTCTCCTACGAGCAGTACTTC. Amino acid sequence: CASSRAGGLVSYEQYF. V usage is TRBV4-2 and J usage is TRBJ2-5; 7 bases map to TRBD2. The tail of the sequence fits TRBJ2-7 better, so the J call may be wrong. This CDR3 has 16 amino acids. CDR1 LGHNA and CDR2 YNFKEQ come from the germline V gene.